Listed here are 8 T cell receptor beta chains from one sample, sequenced in a study of T cell responses to AZD1222 COVID-19 vaccine. Libraries were prepared by immunoSEQ multiplex PCR; TCRdb keeps only in-frame clonotypes and omits some of them. The sample lists about 150,000 clones; over 90% were seen once. This specimen was peripheral blood, taken on day 0 of AZD1222 vaccination. All receptors come from an adult in good health.

The V call is TRBV6-2 or TRBV6-3, the J call TRBJ2-6, with TRBD2 identical over 7 bases. The CDR3 sequence is 16 residues long. Trimming cost V 5 bases and J 6 bases; bases outside gene matches: 10. CDR1 and CDR2 (germline): MNHEY, SVGEGT. This chain's CDR3 is CASSGLLASEANVLTF. In nucleotides, the CDR3 is TGTGCCAGCAGTGGCCTACTAGCGAGCGAGGCCAACGTCCTGACTTTC.

The chain uses TRBV5-4 and TRBJ2-1; TRBD2 matches at 9 bases. The CDR3 spans 15 residues. CDR1 SGHNT and CDR2 YYREEE come from the germline V gene (reference sequence). V was clipped by 1 base and J by 9 bases; unmatched bases: 8. The CDR3 nucleotides read TGTGCCAGCAGCTTGTTGGCGGGAGGGGAAGGTGAGCAGTTCTTC. Translating it yields CASSLLAGGEGEQFF. The full variable domain, completed using reference TRBV5-4 and TRBJ2-1, is ETGVTQSPTHLIKTRGQQVTLRCSSQSGHNTVSWYQQALGQGPQFIFQYYREEENGRGNFPPRFSGLQFPNYSSELNVNALELDDSALYLCASSLLAGGEGEQFFGPGTRLTVL.

The V call is TRBV9, the J call TRBJ1-2; D gene ambiguous. The ends were cut back, 0 bases at V and 4 bases at J, with 13 bases in the middle. The CDR3 loop spans 15 amino acids. CDR1 is SGDLS and CDR2 is YYNGEE in the germline V gene. The CDR3 spells CASSVDEGFGYGYTF. CDR3 coding DNA: TGTGCCAGCAGCGTAGACGAGGGCTTCGGCTATGGCTACACCTTC.

This rearrangement joins TRBV27 to TRBJ1-2; 7 bases fit TRBD1. Losses at the gene ends were 8 bases for V and 8 bases for J; bases not matched to a gene: 5. The V gene's germline CDR1 is MNHEY and CDR2 SMNVEV (reference sequence). The CDR3 is 11 residues long. The CDR3 coding sequence is TGTGCCAGCCTATACAGGGGAGGCTACACCTTC. Amino acid sequence: CASLYRGGYTF.

The V call is TRBV5-5, the J call TRBJ2-1; the D gene is possibly TRBD2 (5 bases). Looked up from germline, CDR1 is SGHKS and CDR2 is YYEKEE (reference sequence). The V gene lost 2 bases and the J gene lost 5 bases, with 17 bases spanning the gap. This CDR3 spans 16 amino acids. The DNA for the CDR3 is TGTGCCAGCAGCTTATTTGCCTCAGGACTGGACAATGAGCAGTTCTTC. Encoded protein: CASSLFASGLDNEQFF.

The chain recombines TRBV28 with TRBJ2-7; D not certain. This CDR3 has 13 amino acids. Germline V gives CDR1 MDHEN, CDR2 SYDVKM. The V gene lost 4 bases and the J gene lost 3 bases, with 10 bases spanning the gap. This CDR3 reads CASSSRGYYEQYF. DNA of the CDR3: TGTGCCAGCAGTTCACGAGGCTACTACGAGCAGTACTTC.

This chain links TRBV6-5 with TRBJ1-1, with 8 bases fitting TRBD1. Trimming at V came to 6 bases and at J to 5 bases, leaving 8 bases not matched to a gene. This CDR3 has 14 amino acids. Germline CDR1 is MNHEY and CDR2 is SVGAGI. The CDR3 DNA is TGTGCCAGCAGACGACAGGGGATGATTACTGAAGCTTTCTTT. This sequence encodes CASRRQGMITEAFF.

This chain uses TRBV7-9 with TRBJ1-4; D is unresolved. The V end was cut by 2 bases, the J end by 5 bases, with 6 bases between. Looked up from germline, CDR1 is SEHNR and CDR2 is FQNEAQ (reference sequence). CDR3 length: 13 amino acids. The CDR3: CASSLQQNEKLFF. CDR3 nucleotides: TGTGCCAGCAGCTTACAACAAAATGAAAAACTGTTTTTT.